This T cell receptor beta chain was sequenced for a study of cytomegalovirus exposure and HLA in healthy donors. Study details: In an earlier analysis, approximately 120 million unique TCR beta sequences were found from 150 million to 200 million T cells. The study's findings and limits: Rarity characterized most TCR sequences, yet some public TCRs appeared in many donors. TCR beta V- and J-gene trimming, according to a later analysis, was linked to a missense DCLRE1C variant.

PCR used 60 Vbeta primers and 13 Jbeta primers. Measured with immunoSEQ multiplex PCR; TCRdb has only the in-frame clones, and not every one. Its listing shows some 120,000 clones. The CDR3 runs to 16 residues. Unmatched junction bases numbered 9, after V lost 3 bases and J lost 7 bases. The germline V gene encodes CDR1 ENHRY and CDR2 SYGVKD. On this clone: Antigen unknown.

The sample taken for sequencing was PBMCs. The clonotype was recovered from a man between 18 and 29 years old in good health and CMV-seronegative. The chain employs TRBV10-3 and TRBJ1-5, with 10 nucleotides matching TRBD1. CDR3 nucleotide sequence: TGTGCCATCAGTGATTGGGACAGGGGCCAGGCACAGCCCCAGCATTTT. This sequence encodes CAISDWDRGQAQPQHF.